This T cell receptor beta chain derives from a study of T cells in Graves' hyperthyroidism and ophthalmopathy. RNA transcripts were the template for amplifying TCR beta CDR3 regions. The HTBI set primed first-round TCR CDR3 RT-PCR. Each CDR3 protein is one row after TCRdb ran MiXCR on the multiplex PCR reads. Here the sample spans 600,000 to 750,000 distinct CDR3 sequences, roughly 17% being singletons. Germline V lookup: CDR1 MNHEY, CDR2 SMNVEV (reference sequence). The CDR3 runs to 13 residues. V lost 3 bases to trimming and J lost 7 bases, with 10 bases between them. The sequencing sample was made of blood. J is TRBJ2-1 and V is TRBV27; D is undetermined. This TCR derives from a man aged 45-65 years with Graves' hyperthyroidism. DNA for the CDR3: TGTGCCAGCAGTTTTACGGCCCGGAATGAGCAGTTCTTC. It specifies CASSFTARNEQFF.